This T cell receptor beta chain was observed in a study of early T cells in non-severe SARS-CoV-2 infection. About the research overall: Whole-blood bulk RNA, unsorted, was sequenced, and chains were unpaired. Study observations and caveats: There was a bias toward anti-spike CD8 responses in VDJdb matching, which missed private and CD4 specificities.

This clonotype was found a few times. Its antigen is not known. Unique molecular identifiers (one per individual cDNA molecule) were attached. TCRdb used MiXCR to reprocess the 5' RACE reads, holding one entry per CDR3 protein. The table lists 65,000 to 95,000 distinct CDR3 sequences, approximately 15% of them singletons. Sequenced input: whole blood. This clonotype was sampled from an adult who was a healthcare worker with PCR-confirmed SARS-CoV-2 infection or an uninfected control (not recorded which).

Here the CDR3 DNA reads TGTGCCAGCAGCTTAGGGGGATGGGGTGTCTATGAGCAGTTCTTC. It translates to CASSLGGWGVYEQFF. This chain uses TRBV7-6 with TRBJ2-1; D gene ambiguous. Between the trimmed V and J ends, which lost 1 base and 8 bases, there was a span of 15 bases. The germline CDR1 and CDR2 sequences are SGHVS and FNYEAQ. The CDR3 has 15 amino acids. The full variable domain, completed using reference TRBV7-6 and TRBJ2-1, is GAGVSQSPRYKVTKRGQDVALRCDPISGHVSLYWYRQALGQGPEFLTYFNYEAQQDKSGLPNDRFSAERPEGSISTLTIQRTEQRDSAMYRCASSLGGWGVYEQFFGPGTRLTVL.